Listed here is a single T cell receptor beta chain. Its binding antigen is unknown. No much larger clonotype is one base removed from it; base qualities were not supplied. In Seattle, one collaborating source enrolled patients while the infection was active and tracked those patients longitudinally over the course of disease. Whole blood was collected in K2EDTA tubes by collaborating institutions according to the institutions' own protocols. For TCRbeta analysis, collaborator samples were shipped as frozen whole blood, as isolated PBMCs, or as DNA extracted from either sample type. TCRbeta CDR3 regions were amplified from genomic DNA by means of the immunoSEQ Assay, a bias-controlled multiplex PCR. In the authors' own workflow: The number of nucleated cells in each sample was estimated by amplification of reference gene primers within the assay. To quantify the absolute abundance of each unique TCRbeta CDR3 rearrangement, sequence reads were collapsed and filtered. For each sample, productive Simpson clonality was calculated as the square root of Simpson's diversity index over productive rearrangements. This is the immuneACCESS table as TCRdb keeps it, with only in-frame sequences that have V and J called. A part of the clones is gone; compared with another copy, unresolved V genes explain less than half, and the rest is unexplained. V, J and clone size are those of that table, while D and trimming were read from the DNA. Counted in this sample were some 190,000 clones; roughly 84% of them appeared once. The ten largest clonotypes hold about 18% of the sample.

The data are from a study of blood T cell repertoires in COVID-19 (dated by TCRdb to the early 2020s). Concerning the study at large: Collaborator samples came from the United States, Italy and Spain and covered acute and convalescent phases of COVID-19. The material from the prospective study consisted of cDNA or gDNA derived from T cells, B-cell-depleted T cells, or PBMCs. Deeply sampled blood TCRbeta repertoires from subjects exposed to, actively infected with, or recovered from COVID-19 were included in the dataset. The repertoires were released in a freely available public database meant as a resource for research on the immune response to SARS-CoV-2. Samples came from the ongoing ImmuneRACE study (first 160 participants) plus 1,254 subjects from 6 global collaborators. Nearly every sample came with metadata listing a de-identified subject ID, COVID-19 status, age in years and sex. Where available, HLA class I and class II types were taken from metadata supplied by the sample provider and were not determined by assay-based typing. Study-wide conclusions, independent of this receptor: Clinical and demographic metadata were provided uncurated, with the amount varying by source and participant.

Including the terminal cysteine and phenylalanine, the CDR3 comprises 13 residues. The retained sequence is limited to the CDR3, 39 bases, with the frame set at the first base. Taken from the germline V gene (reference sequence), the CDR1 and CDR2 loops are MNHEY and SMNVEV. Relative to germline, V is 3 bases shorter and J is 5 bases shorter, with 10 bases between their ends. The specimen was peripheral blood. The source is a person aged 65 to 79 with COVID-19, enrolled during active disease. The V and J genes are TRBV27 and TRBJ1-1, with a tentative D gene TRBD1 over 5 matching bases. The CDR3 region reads CASSLVRGTEAFF. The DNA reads TGTGCCAGCAGTTTGGTCCGGGGGACTGAAGCTTTCTTT.